This entry features one T cell receptor (beta chain) sequence. This entry is derived from a study of blood T cell repertoires in COVID-19. For the study at large: Samples representing acute and convalescent COVID-19 were sourced from the United States, Italy and Spain. From T cells, B-cell-depleted T cells, or PBMCs came the material, which was cDNA or gDNA.

In the original processing: Amplifying reference gene primers gave estimates of nucleated cell counts. Profiled with immunoSEQ multiplex PCR; TCRdb holds only in-frame clones, not every one. Clonal size and the V and J genes are those of that table, whereas D and trimming came from the DNA. The sample holds 200,000 to 250,000 clones, 80% to 90% seen once. Across about 22 US areas, participants ranged in age from about 18 to 89 years. In germline, CDR1 is PRHDT, CDR2 FYEKMQ (reference sequence). Trimming left V 3 bases short and J 8 bases short, with 13 bases between. CDR3 size: 14 residues. The specimen sequenced was PBMCs or T cells enriched from blood (not recorded which). This rearrangement joins TRBV13 to TRBJ1-4; tentative D call: TRBD1 (5 bases). This receptor was identified in a man under 40 in a cohort exposed to, infected with or recovered from COVID-19 (not recorded which). This CDR3 reads CASSFGRVQEKLFF. The CDR3 nucleotides read TGTGCCAGCAGCTTCGGCAGGGTCCAGGAAAAACTGTTTTTT.